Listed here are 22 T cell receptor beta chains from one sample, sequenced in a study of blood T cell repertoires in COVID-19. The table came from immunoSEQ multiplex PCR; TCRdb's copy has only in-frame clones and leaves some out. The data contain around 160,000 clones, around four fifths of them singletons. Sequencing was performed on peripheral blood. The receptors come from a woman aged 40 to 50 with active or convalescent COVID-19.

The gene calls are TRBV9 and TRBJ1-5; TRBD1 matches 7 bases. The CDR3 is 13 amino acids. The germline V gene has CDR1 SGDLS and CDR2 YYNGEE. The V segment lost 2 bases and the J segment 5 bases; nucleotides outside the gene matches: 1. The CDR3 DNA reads TGTGCCAGCAGCGTCGACAGGGATCAGCCCCAGCATTTT. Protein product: CASSVDRDQPQHF.

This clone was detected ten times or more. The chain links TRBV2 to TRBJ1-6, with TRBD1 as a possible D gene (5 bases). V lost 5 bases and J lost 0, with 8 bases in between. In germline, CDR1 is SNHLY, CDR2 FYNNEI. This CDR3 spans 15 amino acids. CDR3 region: CASSWTFSYNSPLHF. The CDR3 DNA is TGTGCCAGCAGTTGGACATTCTCCTATAATTCACCCCTCCACTTT.

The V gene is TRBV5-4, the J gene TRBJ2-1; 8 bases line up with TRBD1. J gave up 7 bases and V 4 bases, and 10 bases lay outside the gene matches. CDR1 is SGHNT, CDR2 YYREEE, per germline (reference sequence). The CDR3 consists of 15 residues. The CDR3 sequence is CASSPQGAKQNEQFF. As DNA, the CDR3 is TGTGCCAGCAGCCCGCAGGGGGCTAAGCAGAATGAGCAGTTCTTC.

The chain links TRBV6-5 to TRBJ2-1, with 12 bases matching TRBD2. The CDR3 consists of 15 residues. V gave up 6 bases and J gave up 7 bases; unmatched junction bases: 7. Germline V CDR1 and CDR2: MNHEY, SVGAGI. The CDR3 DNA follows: TGTGCCAGCAGCCAGACTAGCGGGGGAGGGAATGAGCAGTTCTTC. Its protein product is CASSQTSGGGNEQFF.

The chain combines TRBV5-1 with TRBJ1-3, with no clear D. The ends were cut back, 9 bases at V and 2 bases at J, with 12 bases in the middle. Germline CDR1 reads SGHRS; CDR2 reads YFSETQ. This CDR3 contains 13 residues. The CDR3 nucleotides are TGCGCCAACGGGAGGCTTCCTGGAAACACCATATATTTT. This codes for CANGRLPGNTIYF.

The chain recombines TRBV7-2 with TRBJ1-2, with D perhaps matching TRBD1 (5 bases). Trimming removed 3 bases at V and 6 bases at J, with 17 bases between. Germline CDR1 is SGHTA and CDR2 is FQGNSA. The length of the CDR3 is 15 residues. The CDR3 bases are TGTGCCAGCAGCTTTGGAAGTAATTGGGGGGATGGCTACACCTTC. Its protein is CASSFGSNWGDGYTF.

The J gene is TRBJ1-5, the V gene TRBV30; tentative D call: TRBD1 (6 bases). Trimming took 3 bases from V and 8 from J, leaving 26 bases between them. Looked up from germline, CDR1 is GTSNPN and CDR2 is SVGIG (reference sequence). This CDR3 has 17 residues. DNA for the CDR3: TGTGCCTGGAGCCCAACGGTGGGGGGGCGTTTAGGTGAGCCCCAGCATTTT. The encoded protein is CAWSPTVGGRLGEPQHF.

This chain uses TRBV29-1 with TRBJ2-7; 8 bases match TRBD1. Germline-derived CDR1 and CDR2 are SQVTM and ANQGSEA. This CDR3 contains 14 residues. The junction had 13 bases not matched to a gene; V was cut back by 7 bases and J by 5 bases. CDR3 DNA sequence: TGCAGCGCCTGGGGACAGGAGGCTCCGGACGAGCAGTACTTC. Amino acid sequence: CSAWGQEAPDEQYF.

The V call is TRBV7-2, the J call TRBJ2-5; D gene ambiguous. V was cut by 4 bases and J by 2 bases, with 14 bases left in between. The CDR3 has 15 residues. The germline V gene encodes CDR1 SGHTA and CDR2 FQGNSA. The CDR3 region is CASSSVSFYQETQYF. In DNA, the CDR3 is TGTGCCAGCAGCTCCGTCAGTTTTTATCAAGAGACCCAGTACTTC.

The CDR3 DNA is TGTGCCACCGCAGGGGGCTCCTACGAGCAGTACTTC. Its translation is CATAGGSYEQYF. V and J are TRBV6-5 and TRBJ2-7; 7 nucleotides align to TRBD1. This CDR3 spans 12 amino acids. Germline V gene lookup returns CDR1 MNHEY and CDR2 SVGAGI. V lost 10 bases and J lost 0; bases outside the gene matches: 3.

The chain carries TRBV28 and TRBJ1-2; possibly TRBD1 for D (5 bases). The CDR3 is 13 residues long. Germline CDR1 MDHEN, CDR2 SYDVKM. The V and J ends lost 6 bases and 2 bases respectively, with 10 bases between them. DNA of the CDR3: TGTGCCAGCAGATCACAGGAAAACTATGGCTACACCTTC. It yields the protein CASRSQENYGYTF.

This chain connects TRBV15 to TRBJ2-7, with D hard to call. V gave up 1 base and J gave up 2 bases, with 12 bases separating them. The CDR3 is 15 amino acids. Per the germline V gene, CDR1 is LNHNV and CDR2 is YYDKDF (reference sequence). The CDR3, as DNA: TGTGCCACCAGCAGAGCCCCTACAGTAACCTACGAGCAGTACTTC. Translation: CATSRAPTVTYEQYF.

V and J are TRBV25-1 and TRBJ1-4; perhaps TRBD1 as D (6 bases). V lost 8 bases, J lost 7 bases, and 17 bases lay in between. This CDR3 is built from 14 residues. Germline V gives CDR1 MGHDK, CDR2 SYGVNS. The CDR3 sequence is CASSPVGGREKLFF. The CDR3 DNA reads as TGTGCCAGCTCCCCCGTGGGGGGGCGTGAAAAACTGTTTTTT.

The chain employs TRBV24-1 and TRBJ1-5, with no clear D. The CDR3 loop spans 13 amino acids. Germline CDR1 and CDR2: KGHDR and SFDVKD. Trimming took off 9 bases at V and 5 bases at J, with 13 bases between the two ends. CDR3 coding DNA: TGTGCCACCCGCGGGCGGAGAGATCAGCCCCAGCATTTT. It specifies CATRGRRDQPQHF.

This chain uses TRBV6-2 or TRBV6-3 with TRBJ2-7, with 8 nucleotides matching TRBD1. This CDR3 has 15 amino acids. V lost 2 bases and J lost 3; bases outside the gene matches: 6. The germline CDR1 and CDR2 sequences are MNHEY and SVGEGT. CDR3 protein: CASSYGGTGYYEQYF. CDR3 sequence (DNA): TGTGCCAGCAGTTACGGGGGGACAGGTTACTACGAGCAGTACTTC.

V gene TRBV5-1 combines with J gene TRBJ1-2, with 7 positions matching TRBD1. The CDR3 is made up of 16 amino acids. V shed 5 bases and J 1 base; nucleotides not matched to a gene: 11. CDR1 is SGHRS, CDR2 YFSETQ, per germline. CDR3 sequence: CASSPDRQGSNYGYTF. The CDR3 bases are TGCGCCAGCAGTCCGGACAGACAGGGCAGTAACTATGGCTACACCTTC.

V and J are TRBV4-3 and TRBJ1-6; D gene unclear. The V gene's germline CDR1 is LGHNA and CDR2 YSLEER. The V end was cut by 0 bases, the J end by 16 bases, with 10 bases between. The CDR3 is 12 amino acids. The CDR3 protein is CASSQDMAVLHF. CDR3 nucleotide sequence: TGCGCCAGCAGCCAAGACATGGCCGTTCTCCACTTT.

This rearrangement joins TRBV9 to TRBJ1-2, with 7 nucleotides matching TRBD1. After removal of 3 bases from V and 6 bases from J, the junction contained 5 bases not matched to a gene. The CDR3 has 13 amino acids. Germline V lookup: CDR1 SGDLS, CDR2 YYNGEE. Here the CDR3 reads CASSARQGHGYTF. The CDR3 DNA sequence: TGTGCCAGCAGCGCCCGACAGGGACATGGCTACACCTTC.

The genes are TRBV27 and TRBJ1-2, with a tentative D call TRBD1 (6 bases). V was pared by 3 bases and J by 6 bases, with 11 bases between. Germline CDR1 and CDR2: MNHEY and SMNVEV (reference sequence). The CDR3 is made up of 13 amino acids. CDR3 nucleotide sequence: TGTGCCAGCAGTTTCGGGAGGGGGAATGGCTACACCTTC. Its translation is CASSFGRGNGYTF.

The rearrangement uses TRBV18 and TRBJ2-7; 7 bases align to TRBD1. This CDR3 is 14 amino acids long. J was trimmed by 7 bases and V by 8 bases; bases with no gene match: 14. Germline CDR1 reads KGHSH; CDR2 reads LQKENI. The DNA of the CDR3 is TGTGCCAGCCGACAGGGTTTGGGAACTAGTGAGCAGTACTTC. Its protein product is CASRQGLGTSEQYF.

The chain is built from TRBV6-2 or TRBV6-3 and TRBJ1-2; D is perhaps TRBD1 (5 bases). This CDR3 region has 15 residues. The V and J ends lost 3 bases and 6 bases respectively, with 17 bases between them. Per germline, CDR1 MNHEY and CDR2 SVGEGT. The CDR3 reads CASSYLGLNWDGYTF. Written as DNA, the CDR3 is TGTGCCAGCAGTTATCTGGGACTTAACTGGGATGGCTACACCTTC.

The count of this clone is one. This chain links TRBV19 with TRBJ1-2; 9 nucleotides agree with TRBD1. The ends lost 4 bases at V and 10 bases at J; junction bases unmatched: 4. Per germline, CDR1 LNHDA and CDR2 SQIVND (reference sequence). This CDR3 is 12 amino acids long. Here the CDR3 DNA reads TGTGCCAGTAGTACGCGGACAGGGGCCTACACCTTC. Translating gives CASSTRTGAYTF.